What follows are 2 T cell receptor beta chains derived from one specimen sequenced in a study of cytomegalovirus exposure and HLA in healthy donors. This PCR relied on a set of 60 Vbeta primers and 13 Jbeta primers. Measured with immunoSEQ multiplex PCR; TCRdb has only the in-frame clones, and not every one. The table records about 140,000 clones, roughly 80% of them present only once. Sequencing was done on a sample of PBMCs. The origin of the receptors is a female donor in good health and CMV-seronegative.

This clone was counted between two and nine times. The rearrangement links TRBV5-1 to TRBJ2-1, with D possibly matching TRBD1 (6 bases). The CDR3 has 15 amino acids. The germline V gene encodes CDR1 SGHRS and CDR2 YFSETQ. V lost 2 bases to trimming and J lost 2 bases, with 11 bases between them. This CDR3 reads CASSFGQGPYNEQFF. The CDR3 DNA reads as TGCGCCAGCAGCTTCGGCCAGGGGCCCTACAATGAGCAGTTCTTC.

The CDR3 DNA follows: TGTGCCAGCAGTTATGGGAGTCGCAGTGCGCAGTATTTT. Translated, it gives CASSYGSRSAQYF. V is TRBV27 and J is TRBJ2-3, with a weak D call TRBD2 (5 bases). V was trimmed by 4 bases and J by 10 bases, leaving 15 bases between them. In germline, CDR1 is MNHEY, CDR2 SMNVEV (reference sequence). The CDR3 is 13 residues long.